This TCR beta chain was captured by sequencing in a study of CD8+ T cells in alopecia areata. Reverse transcribed after extraction, RNA yielded cDNA as the sequencing template. Produced via immunoSEQ multiplex PCR; TCRdb's table is partial and in-frame only. This table has some 180,000 clones, less than 70% appearing once. Trimming shortened V by 2 bases and J by 2 bases, and 10 bases separated the two germline ends. Per germline, CDR1 SNHLY and CDR2 FYNNEI. This CDR3 is 14 amino acids long. Treatment reported: oral pan-JAK inhibitor, 5-10 mg twice daily. The material sequenced was CD8+ T cells sorted from blood, taken at week 24, from a patient treated with tofacitinib. This receptor was identified in a human donor with alopecia areata. The chain combines TRBV2 with TRBJ2-7; D may be TRBD1 (6 bases). For the CDR3, the DNA is TGTGCCAGCAGTGAATCGGACAGAGCCTACGAGCAGTACTTC. Residues: CASSESDRAYEQYF. The whole variable domain, filled in from reference TRBV2 and TRBJ2-7, reads EPEVTQTPSHQVTQMGQEVILRCVPISNHLYFYWYRQILGQKVEFLVSFYNNEISEKSEIFDDQFSVERPDGSNFTLKIRSTKLEDSAMYFCASSESDRAYEQYFGPGTRLTVT.